What follows is one T cell receptor beta chain and its context. Patients with autoimmune history or systemic immunosuppression were excluded. This specimen belongs to a study of OX40 agonist ivuxolimab in advanced cancers. This table comes from immunoSEQ multiplex PCR, and its TCRdb copy is limited to in-frame clones, with some not included. Of tens of thousands of clones listed, over 80% are singletons. The specimen comprised CD4+ or CD8+ T cells sorted from blood, sampled in a trial of the OX40 agonist ivuxolimab. The TCR comes from an adult with an advanced solid tumor such as melanoma, head and neck, liver or kidney cancer.

CDR3 nucleotide sequence: TGTGCCAGCGGGCCATGGACGCTTCCCTCCTACGAGCAGTACTTC. This codes for CASGPWTLPSYEQYF. This chain uses TRBV6-9 with TRBJ2-7; D uncertain. CDR1 and CDR2 (germline): MNHGY, SVAAGI. V was shortened by 8 bases and J by 0 bases, with 17 bases between the two germline ends. The CDR3 runs to 15 residues.